A selection of T cell receptor beta chains follows, all from one sample in a study of OX40 agonist ivuxolimab in advanced cancers. The data were produced by immunoSEQ multiplex PCR, yet TCRdb's version contains in-frame clones alone and is incomplete. The data contain tens of thousands of clones, 85% of them singletons. The source was CD4+ or CD8+ T cells sorted from blood, collected in a trial of the OX40 agonist ivuxolimab. The source is an adult with an advanced solid tumor such as melanoma, head and neck, liver or kidney cancer. The CDR3 runs from the conserved cysteine through the conserved F or W.

j_gene | v_gene | CDR3aa
TRBJ2-1 | TRBV27 | CASTDPYNEQFF
TRBJ2-5 | TRBV5-4 | CASSPTGVFGKTQYF
TRBJ2-7 | TRBV30 | CAWSVEGRGVYEQYF
TRBJ1-6 | TRBV2 | CASSEESGAYNSPLHF
TRBJ2-3 | TRBV7-9 | CASSPPGTGGDTQYF
TRBJ2-1 | TRBV7-2 | CASSLDPLAGIFNEQFF
TRBJ1-2 | TRBV15 | CATSRDRAANYGYTF
TRBJ1-1 | TRBV29-1 | CSVAVGDTEAFF
TRBJ2-7 | TRBV10-3 | CAISEDTLHYEQYF
TRBJ2-6 | TRBV28 | CASTLGRASPRSGANVLTF
TRBJ1-2 | TRBV5-4 | CASSPSRDYGYTF
TRBJ1-4 | TRBV28 | CASSPGQGEKLFF
TRBJ2-7 | TRBV19 | CASSTGLSYEQYF
TRBJ1-1 | TRBV28 | CASKGMNTEAFF
TRBJ2-1 | TRBV30 | CAWSFTSKAGGKGNEQFF
TRBJ1-6 | TRBV19 | CASSIVFAVTASYNSPLHF
TRBJ1-1 | TRBV19 | CASSTQDRGFGTEAFF
TRBJ1-5 | TRBV7-2 | CASSFYGASNQPQHF
TRBJ1-1 | TRBV7-8 | CASSPAQGQGAYYGTEAFF
TRBJ2-7 | TRBV6-5 | CASSYRTQYEQYF
TRBJ2-5 | TRBV5-1 | CASRLAGETQYF
TRBJ2-1 | TRBV10-3 | CAIVKARGSYNEQFF
TRBJ1-1 | TRBV5-1 | CASSLVGTGVNTEAFF
TRBJ2-3 | TRBV5-1 | CASSFAGPDTQYF
TRBJ2-7 | TRBV28 | CASISQNRGGLEQYF
TRBJ2-1 | TRBV5-1 | CASTTGTGLVNEQFF
TRBJ2-5 | TRBV18 | CASHTRGSEETQYF
TRBJ1-1 | TRBV5-1 | CASSWVGPEDTEAFF
TRBJ1-1 | TRBV29-1 | CSAVGRLNTEAFF
TRBJ1-1 | TRBV5-1 | CASSFSGTGNTEAFF
TRBJ1-5 | TRBV11-2 | CASSLGQLQPQHF
TRBJ2-2 | TRBV5-6 | CASSLWPGWSAGELFF
TRBJ2-4 | TRBV7-8 | CASSSGSRGFNKNIQYF
TRBJ2-5 | TRBV9 | CASSSGTGTRETQYF
TRBJ2-3 | TRBV2 | CASRAGGLTDTQYF
TRBJ1-2 | TRBV30 | CAWSVNSGGNYGYTF
TRBJ2-1 | TRBV11-2 | CASSLERGNEQFF
TRBJ2-3 | TRBV5-6 | CASSLVGDTQYF
TRBJ1-1 | TRBV4-2 | CASTPTRQGTEAFF
TRBJ2-7 | TRBV7-2 | CASSSRTGEQYF
TRBJ2-1 | TRBV7-8 | CASSLAWEQFF
TRBJ2-3 | TRBV28 | CASSTLLDTQYF
TRBJ2-5 | TRBV5-6 | CASSLGTSGGSETQYF
TRBJ1-1 | TRBV7-3 | CASSKNRGEAFF
TRBJ2-3 | TRBV9 | CASSLGASTDTQYF
TRBJ2-3 | TRBV7-2 | CASSFYPQADTQYF
TRBJ1-3 | TRBV28 | CASSPLLGSGNTIYF
TRBJ2-5 | TRBV7-8 | CASSLDWDQETQYF
TRBJ2-2 | TRBV5-1 | CASSLPRSTGELFF
TRBJ2-1 | TRBV11-2 | CASSSRIDNEQFF
TRBJ2-6 | TRBV30 | CASSPPGATGANVLTF
TRBJ2-1 | TRBV27 | CASSLAHSGWFF
TRBJ2-5 | TRBV6-6 | CASGQGNVGETQYF
TRBJ2-1 | TRBV19 | CASSIPQGSRYNEQFF
TRBJ2-5 | TRBV25-1 | CASTPTSSLETQYF
TRBJ2-2 | TRBV28 | CASSSANTGELFF
TRBJ2-7 | TRBV2 | CASNRNSYEQYF